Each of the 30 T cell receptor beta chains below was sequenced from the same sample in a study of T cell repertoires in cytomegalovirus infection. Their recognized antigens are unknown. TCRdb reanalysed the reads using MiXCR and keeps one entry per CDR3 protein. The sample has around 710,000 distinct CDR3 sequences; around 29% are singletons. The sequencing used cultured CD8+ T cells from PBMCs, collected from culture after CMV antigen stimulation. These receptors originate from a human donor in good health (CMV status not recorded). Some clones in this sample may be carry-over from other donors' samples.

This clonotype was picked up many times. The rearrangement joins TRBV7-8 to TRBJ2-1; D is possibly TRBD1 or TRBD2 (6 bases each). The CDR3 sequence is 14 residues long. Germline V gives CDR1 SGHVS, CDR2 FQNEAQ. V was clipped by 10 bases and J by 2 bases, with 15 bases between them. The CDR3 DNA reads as TGTGCCACCAATTTCGGGGGCGCCTACAATGAGCAGTTCTTC. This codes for CATNFGGAYNEQFF.

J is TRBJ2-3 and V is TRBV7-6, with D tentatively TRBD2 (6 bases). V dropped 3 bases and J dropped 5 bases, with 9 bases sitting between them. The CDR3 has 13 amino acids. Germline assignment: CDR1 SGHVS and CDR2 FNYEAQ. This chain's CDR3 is CASSFGGEDTQYF. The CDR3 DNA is TGTGCCAGCAGCTTTGGAGGGGAAGATACGCAGTATTTT.

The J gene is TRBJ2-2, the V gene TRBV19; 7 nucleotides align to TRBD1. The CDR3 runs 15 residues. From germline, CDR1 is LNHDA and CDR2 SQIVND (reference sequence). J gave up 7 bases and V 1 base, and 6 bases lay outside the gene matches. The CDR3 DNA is TGTGCCAGTAGTATAGCCGCAGGGGGATTCGGGGAGCTGTTTTTT. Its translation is CASSIAAGGFGELFF.

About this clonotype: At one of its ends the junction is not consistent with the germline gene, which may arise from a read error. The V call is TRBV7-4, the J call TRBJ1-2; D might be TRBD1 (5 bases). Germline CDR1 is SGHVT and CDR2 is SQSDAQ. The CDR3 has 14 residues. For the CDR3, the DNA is TGTGCCAGCAGGGACCCGGGGACCCAGGGAGGCTACAACTTC. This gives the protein CASRDPGTQGGYNF.

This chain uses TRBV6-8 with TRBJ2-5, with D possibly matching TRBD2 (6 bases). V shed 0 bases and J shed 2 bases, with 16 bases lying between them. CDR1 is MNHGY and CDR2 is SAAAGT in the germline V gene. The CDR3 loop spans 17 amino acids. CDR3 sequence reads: CASSYSPLASDQETQYF. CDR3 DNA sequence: TGTGCCAGCAGTTACTCTCCGCTGGCTAGCGATCAAGAGACCCAGTACTTC.

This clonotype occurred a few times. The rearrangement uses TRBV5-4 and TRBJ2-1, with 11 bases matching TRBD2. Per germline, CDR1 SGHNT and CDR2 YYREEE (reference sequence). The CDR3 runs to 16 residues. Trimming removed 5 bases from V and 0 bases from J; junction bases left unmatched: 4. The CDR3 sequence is CASSPSGGLSYNEQFF. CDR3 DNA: TGTGCCAGCAGTCCTAGCGGGGGGCTCTCCTACAATGAGCAGTTCTTC. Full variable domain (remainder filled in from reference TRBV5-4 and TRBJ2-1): ETGVTQSPTHLIKTRGQQVTLRCSSQSGHNTVSWYQQALGQGPQFIFQYYREEENGRGNFPPRFSGLQFPNYSSELNVNALELDDSALYLCASSPSGGLSYNEQFFGPGTRLTVL.

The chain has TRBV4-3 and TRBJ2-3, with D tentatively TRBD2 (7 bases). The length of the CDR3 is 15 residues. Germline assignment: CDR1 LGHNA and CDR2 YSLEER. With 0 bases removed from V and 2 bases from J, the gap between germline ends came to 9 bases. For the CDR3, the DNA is TGCGCCAGCAGCCAAGATCGGGGGGCCACAGATACGCAGTATTTT. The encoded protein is CASSQDRGATDTQYF.

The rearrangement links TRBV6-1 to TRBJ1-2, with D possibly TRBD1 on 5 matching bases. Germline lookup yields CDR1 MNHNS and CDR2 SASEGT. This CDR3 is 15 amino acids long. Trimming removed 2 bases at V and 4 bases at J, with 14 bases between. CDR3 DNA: TGTGCCAGCAGTGAAACCGGACAAGGGAGCTATGGCTACACCTTC. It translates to CASSETGQGSYGYTF.

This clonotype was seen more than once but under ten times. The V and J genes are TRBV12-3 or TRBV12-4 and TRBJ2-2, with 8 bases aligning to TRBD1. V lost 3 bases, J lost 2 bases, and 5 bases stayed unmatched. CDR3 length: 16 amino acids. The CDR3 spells CASSLPGQVNTGELFF. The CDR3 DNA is TGTGCCAGCAGTTTGCCGGGACAGGTTAACACCGGGGAGCTGTTTTTT.

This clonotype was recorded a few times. CDR3 in DNA: TGTGCCAGCAGTTTATCTTTAACAGATACGCAGTATTTT. Its translation is CASSLSLTDTQYF. The chain couples TRBV27 to TRBJ2-3; D ambiguous. The CDR3 contains 13 residues. Germline CDR1 MNHEY, CDR2 SMNVEV (reference sequence). The V and J ends lost 0 bases and 3 bases respectively, with 4 bases between them.

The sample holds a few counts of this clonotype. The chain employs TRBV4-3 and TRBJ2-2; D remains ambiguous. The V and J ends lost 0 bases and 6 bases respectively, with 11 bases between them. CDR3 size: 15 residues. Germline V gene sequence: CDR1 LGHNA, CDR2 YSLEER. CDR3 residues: CASSQESSRPGELFF. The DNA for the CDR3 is TGCGCCAGCAGCCAAGAATCGAGCAGACCCGGGGAGCTGTTTTTT.

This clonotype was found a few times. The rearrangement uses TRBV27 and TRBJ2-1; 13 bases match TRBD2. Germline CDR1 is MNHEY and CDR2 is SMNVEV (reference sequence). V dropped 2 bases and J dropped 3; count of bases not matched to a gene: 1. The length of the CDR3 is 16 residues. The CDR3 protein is CASSLTSGGGYNEQFF. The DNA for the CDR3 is TGTGCCAGCAGTTTAACTAGCGGGGGGGGCTACAATGAGCAGTTCTTC.

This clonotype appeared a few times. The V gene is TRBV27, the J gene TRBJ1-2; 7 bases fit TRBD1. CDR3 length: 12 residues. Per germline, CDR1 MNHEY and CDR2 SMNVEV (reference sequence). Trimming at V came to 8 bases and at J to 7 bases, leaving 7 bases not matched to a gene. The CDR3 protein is CASGAGQVGYTF. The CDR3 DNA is TGTGCCAGCGGGGCCGGACAGGTTGGCTACACCTTC.

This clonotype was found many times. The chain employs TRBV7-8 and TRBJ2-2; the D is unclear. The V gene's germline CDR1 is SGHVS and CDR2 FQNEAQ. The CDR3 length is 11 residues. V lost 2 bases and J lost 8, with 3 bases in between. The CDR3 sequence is CASSLRGELFF. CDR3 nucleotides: TGTGCCAGCAGCTTAAGGGGGGAGCTGTTTTTT.

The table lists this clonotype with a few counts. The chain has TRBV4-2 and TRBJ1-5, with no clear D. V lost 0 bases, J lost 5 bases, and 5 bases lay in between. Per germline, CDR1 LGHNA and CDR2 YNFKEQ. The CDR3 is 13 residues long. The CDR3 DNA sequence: TGTGCCAGCAGCCAAGATGTCGATCAGCCCCAGCATTTT. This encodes CASSQDVDQPQHF.

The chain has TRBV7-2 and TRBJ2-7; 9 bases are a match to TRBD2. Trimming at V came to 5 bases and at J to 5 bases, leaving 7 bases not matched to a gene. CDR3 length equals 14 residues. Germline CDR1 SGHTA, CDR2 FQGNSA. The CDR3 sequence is CASSPTSGGDEQYF. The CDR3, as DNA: TGTGCCAGCAGCCCGACTAGCGGAGGGGACGAGCAGTACTTC.

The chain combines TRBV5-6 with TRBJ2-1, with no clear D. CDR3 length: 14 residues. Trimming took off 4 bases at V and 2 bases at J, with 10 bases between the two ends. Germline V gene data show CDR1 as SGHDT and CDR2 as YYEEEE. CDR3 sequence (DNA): TGTGCCAGCAGCCAGGCCAAAACCTACAATGAGCAGTTCTTC. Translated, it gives CASSQAKTYNEQFF.

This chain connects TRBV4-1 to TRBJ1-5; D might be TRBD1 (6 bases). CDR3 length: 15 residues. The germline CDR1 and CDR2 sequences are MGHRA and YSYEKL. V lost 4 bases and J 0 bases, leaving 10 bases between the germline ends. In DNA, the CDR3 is TGCGCCAGCAGCCGGACACAGGGTAGCAATCAGCCCCAGCATTTT. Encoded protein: CASSRTQGSNQPQHF.

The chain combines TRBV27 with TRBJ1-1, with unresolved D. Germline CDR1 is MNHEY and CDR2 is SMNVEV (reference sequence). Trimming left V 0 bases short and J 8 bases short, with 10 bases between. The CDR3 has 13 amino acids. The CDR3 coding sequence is TGTGCCAGCAGTTTATCAGGACTGTCAGAAGCTTTCTTT. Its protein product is CASSLSGLSEAFF.

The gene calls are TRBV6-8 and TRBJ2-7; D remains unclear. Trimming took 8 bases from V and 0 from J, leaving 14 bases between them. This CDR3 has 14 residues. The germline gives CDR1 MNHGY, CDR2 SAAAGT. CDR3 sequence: CASSETQNSYEQYV. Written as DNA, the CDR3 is TGTGCCAGCTCCGAGACACAAAACTCCTACGAGCAGTACGTC.

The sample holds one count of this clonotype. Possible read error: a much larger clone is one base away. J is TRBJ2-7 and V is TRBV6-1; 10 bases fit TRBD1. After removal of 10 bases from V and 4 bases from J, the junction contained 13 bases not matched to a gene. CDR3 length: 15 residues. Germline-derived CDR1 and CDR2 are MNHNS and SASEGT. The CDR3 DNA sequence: TGTGCCACAGGAGCCCCGGGACAGGGGATGTACGAGCAGTACTTC. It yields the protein CATGAPGQGMYEQYF.

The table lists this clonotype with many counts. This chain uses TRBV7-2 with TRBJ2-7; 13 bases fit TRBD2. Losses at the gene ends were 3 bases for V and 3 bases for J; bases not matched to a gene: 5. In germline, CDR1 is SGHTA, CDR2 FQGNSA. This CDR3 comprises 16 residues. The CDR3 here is CASSFGLAGEFYEQYV. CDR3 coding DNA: TGTGCCAGCAGCTTCGGACTAGCGGGGGAGTTCTACGAGCAGTACGTC.

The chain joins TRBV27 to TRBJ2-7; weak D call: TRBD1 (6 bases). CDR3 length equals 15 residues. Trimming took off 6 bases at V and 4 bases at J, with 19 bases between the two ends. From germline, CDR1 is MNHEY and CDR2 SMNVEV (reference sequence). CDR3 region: CASSASGTYLYEQYF. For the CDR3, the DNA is TGTGCCAGCAGCGCATCCGGGACATACCTTTACGAGCAGTACTTC.

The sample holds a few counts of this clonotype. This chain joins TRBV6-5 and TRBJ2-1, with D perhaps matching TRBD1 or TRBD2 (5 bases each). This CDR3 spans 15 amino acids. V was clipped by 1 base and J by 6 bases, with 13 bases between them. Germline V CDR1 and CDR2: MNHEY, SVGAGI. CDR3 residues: CASSYYHGTPNEQFF. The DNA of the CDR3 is TGTGCCAGCAGTTACTATCACGGGACGCCCAATGAGCAGTTCTTC.

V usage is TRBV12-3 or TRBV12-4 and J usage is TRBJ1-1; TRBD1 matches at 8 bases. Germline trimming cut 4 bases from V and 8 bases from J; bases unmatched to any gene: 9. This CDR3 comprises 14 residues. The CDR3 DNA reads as TGTGCCAGCAGTTATGGGACAGGTCTCTGGGAAGCTTTCTTT. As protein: CASSYGTGLWEAFF.

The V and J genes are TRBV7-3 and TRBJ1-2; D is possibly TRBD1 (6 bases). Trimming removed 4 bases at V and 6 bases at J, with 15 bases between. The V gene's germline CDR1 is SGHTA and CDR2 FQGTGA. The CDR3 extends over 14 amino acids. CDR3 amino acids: CASSYSMGADGYTF. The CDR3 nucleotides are TGTGCCAGCAGCTACTCGATGGGGGCAGATGGCTACACCTTC.

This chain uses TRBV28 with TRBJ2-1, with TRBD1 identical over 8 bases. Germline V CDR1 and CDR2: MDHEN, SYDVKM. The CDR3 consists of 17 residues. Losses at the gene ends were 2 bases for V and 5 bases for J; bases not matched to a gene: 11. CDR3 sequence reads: CASSLEARQGYDNEQFF. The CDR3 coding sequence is TGTGCCAGCAGTTTAGAGGCCAGACAGGGGTATGACAATGAGCAGTTCTTC.

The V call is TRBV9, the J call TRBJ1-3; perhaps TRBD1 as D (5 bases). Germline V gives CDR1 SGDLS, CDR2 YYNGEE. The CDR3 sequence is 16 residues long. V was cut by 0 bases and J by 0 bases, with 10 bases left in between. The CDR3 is CASSVGQGLSGNTIYF. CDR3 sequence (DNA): TGTGCCAGCAGCGTAGGGCAGGGCCTCTCTGGAAACACCATATATTTT.

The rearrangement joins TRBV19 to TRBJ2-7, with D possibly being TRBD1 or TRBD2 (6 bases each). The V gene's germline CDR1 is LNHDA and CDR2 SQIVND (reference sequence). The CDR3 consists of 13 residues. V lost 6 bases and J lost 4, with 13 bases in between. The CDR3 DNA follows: TGTGCCAGTAGCCCGGGGGCAGGTTACGAGCAGTACGTC. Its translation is CASSPGAGYEQYV.

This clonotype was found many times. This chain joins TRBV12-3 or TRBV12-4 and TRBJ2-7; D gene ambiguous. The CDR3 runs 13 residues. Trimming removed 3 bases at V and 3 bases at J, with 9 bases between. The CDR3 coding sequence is TGTGCCAGCAGTTTCGGGCCGTTCTACGAGCAGTACGTC. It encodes CASSFGPFYEQYV.